This TCR beta chain was documented in a study of cytomegalovirus exposure and HLA in healthy donors. Study conclusions and caveats: Reports showed the classifier diagnosing cytomegalovirus status with high specificity and sensitivity.

Vbeta (60) and Jbeta (13) primers were used in the PCR. Assay used: immunoSEQ multiplex PCR; TCRdb lists only in-frame clones, some missing. Of just over 150,000 clones detected, roughly 70% appear once; the ten largest clones hold less than 8.5%. Worth noting for this clone: The antigen remains unidentified.

The specimen sequenced was PBMCs. The clonotype comes from a middle-aged man in good health and CMV-seropositive.

CDR3 in amino acids: CASSLAGPNYGYTF. The CDR3 DNA is TGTGCCAGCAGCTTGGCCGGTCCTAACTATGGCTACACCTTC. The chain couples TRBV5-4 to TRBJ1-2, with D unresolved. Germline V lookup: CDR1 SGHNT, CDR2 YYREEE (reference sequence). Trimming took 0 bases from V and 0 from J, leaving 6 bases between them. The CDR3 runs to 14 residues.